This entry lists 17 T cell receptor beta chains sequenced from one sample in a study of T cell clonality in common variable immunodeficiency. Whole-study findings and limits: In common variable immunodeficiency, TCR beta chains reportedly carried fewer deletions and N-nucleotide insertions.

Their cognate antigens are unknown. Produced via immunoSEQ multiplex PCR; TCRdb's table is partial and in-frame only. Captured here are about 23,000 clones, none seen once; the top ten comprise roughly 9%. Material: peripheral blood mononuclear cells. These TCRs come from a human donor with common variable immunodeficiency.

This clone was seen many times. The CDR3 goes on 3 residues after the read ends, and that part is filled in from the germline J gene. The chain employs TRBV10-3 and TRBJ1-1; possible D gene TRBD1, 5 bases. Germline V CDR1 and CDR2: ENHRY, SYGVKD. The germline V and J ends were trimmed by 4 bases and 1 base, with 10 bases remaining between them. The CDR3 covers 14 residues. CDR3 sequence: CAISGGQGNTEAFF. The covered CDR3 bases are TGTGCCATCAGTGGAGGGCAGGGGAACACTGAA.

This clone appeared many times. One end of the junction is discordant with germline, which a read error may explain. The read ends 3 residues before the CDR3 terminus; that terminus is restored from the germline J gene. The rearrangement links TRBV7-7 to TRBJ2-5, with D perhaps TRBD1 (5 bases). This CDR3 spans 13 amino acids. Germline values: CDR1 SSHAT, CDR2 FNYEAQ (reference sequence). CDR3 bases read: TGTGCTAGCAGCTTAGTCAGGGCAGGGACC. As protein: CASSLVRAGT. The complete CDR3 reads CASSLVRAGTQYF.

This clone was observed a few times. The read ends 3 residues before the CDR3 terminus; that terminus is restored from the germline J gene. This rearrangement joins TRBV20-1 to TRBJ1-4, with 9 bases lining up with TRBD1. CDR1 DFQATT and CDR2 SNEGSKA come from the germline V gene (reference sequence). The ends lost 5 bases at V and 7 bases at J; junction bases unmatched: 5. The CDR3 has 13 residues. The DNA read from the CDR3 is TGCAGTGCTCCCTGGGACAGGGTTGAAAAA. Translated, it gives CSAPWDRVEK. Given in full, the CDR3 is CSAPWDRVEKLFF.

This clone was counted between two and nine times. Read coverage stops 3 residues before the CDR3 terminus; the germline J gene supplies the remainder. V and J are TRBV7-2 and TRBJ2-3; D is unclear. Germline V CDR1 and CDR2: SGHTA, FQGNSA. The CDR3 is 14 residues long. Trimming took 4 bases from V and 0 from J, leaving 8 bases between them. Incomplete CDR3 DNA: TGTGCCAGCAGCTCCCTTTCGAGCACAGATACG. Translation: CASSSLSSTDT. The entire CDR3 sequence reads CASSSLSSTDTQYF.

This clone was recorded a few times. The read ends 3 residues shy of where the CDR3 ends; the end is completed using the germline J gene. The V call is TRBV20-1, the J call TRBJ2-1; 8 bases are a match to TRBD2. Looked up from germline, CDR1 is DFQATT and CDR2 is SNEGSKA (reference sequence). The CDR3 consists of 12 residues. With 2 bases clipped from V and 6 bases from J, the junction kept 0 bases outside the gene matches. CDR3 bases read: TGCAGTGCTAGACTAGCGGGCAATGAG. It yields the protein CSARLAGNE. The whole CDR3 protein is CSARLAGNEQFF.

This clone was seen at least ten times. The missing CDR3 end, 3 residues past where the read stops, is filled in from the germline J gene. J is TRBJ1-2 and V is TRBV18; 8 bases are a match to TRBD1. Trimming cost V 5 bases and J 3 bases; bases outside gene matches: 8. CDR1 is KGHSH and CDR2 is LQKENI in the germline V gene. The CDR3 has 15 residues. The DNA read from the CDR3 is TGTGCCAGCTCAATGACAGGGGTTTTCGACTATGGC. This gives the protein CASSMTGVFDYG. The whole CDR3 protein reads CASSMTGVFDYGYTF.

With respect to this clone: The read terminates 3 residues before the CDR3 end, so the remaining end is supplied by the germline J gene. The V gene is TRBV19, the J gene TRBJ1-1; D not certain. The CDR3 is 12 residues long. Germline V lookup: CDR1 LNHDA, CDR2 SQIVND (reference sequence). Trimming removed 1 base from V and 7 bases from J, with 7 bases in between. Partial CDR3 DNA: TGTGCCAGTAGTATAGTGGCAGGTGAA. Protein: CASSIVAGE. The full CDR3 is CASSIVAGEAFF. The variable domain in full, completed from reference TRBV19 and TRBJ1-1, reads DGGITQSPKYLFRKEGQNVTLSCEQNLNHDAMYWYRQDPGQGLRLIYYSQIVNDFQKGDIAEGYSVSREKKESFPLTVTSAQKNPTAFYLCASSIVAGEAFFGQGTRLTVV.

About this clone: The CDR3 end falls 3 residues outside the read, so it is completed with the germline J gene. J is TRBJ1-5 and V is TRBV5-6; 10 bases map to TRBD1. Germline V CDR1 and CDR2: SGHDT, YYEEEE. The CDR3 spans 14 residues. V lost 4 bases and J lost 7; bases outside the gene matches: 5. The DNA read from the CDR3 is TGTGCCAGCAGCGTGGGACAGGGGAGCCAGCCC. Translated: CASSVGQGSQP. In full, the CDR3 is CASSVGQGSQPQHF.

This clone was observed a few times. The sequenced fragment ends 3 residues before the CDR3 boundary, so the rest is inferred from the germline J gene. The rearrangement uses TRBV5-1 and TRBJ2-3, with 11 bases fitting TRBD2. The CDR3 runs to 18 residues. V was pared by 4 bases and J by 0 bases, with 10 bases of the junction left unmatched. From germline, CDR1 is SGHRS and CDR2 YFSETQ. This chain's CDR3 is CASSGGTSGGGSTDTQYF. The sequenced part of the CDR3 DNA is TGCGCCAGCAGCGGGGGGACTAGCGGAGGGGGTAGCACAGATACG.

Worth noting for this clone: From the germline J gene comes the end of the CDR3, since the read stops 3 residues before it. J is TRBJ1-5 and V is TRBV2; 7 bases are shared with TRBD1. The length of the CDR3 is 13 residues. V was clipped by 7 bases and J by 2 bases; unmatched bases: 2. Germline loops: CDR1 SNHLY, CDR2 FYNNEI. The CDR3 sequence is CASKGAGNQPQHF. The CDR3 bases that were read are TGTGCCAGCAAGGGGGCTGGCAATCAGCCC. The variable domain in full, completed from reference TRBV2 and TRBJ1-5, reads EPEVTQTPSHQVTQMGQEVILRCVPISNHLYFYWYRQILGQKVEFLVSFYNNEISEKSEIFDDQFSVERPDGSNFTLKIRSTKLEDSAMYFCASKGAGNQPQHFGDGTRLSIL.

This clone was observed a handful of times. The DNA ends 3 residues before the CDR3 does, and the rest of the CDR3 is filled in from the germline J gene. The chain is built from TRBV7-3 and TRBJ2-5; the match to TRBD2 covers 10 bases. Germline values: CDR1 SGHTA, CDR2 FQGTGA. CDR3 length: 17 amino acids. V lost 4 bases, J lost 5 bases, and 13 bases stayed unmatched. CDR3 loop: CASSSSRPSGSMETQYF. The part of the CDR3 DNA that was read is TGTGCCAGCAGCTCTTCCCGGCCTAGCGGGAGTATGGAGACC.

The CDR3 here is CASSMTSGAVYNEQFF. The covered CDR3 bases are TGTGCCAGTAGTATGACTAGCGGGGCAGTCTACAATGAG. The V gene is TRBV19, the J gene TRBJ2-1; 11 positions agree with TRBD2. Read sequence stops 3 residues before the CDR3 end, and the germline J gene provides the missing end. V shed 3 bases, J shed 3 bases, and the junction held 4 bases outside the gene matches. The CDR3 runs to 16 residues. Per germline, CDR1 LNHDA and CDR2 SQIVND (reference sequence).

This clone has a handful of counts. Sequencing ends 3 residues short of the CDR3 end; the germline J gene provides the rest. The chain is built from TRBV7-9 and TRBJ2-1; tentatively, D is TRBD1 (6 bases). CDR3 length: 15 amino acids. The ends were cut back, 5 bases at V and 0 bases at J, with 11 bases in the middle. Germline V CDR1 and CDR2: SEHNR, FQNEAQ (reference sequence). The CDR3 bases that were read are TGTGCCAGCAGCGGTACAGGGAGCTCCTACAATGAG. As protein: CASSGTGSSYNE. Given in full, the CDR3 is CASSGTGSSYNEQFF.

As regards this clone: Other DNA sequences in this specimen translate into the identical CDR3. CDR3 DNA (partial): TGTGCCAGCTCCGGCCTTGGACAGGGGGAGCTGGAGACC. This encodes CASSGLGQGELET. The entire CDR3 protein reads CASSGLGQGELETQYF. The V gene is TRBV18, the J gene TRBJ2-5, with TRBD1 matching over 10 bases. Read data end 3 residues before the CDR3 end; the end is taken from the germline J gene. Germline V gives CDR1 KGHSH, CDR2 LQKENI. The CDR3 extends over 16 amino acids. V shed 6 bases, J shed 5 bases, and the junction held 12 bases outside the gene matches.

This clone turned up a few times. The covered CDR3 bases are TGTGCCAGTAGTCTCCGAACGGGACAGGGGGCTGGTGGCACCGGGGAG. It is translated as CASSLRTGQGAGGTGE. The entire CDR3 is CASSLRTGQGAGGTGELFF. The chain has TRBV19 and TRBJ2-2, with 12 bases identical to TRBD1. The read ends 3 residues shy of where the CDR3 ends; the end is completed using the germline J gene. In germline, CDR1 is LNHDA, CDR2 SQIVND (reference sequence). Trimming cost V 5 bases and J 4 bases; bases outside gene matches: 14. The CDR3 sequence is 19 residues long.

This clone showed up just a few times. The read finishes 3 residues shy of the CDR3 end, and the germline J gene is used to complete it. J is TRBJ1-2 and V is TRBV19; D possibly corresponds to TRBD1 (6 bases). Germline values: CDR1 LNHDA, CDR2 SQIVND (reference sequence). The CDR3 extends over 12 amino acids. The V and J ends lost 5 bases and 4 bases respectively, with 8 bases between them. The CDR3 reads CASSQGIYGYTF. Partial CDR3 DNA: TGTGCCAGTAGTCAGGGGATCTATGGC.

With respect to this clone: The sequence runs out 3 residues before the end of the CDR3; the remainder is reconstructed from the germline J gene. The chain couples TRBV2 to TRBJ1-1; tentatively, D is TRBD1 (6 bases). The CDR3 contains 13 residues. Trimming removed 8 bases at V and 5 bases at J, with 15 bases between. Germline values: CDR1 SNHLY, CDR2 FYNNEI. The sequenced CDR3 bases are TGTGCCAGCTCAACCCAGGGGAGTACTGAA. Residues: CASSTQGSTE. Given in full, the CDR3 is CASSTQGSTEAFF.